This note documents a single TCR beta chain sequence. This CDR3 comprises 14 residues. V lost 1 base and J 1 base, leaving 7 bases between the germline ends. Looked up from germline, CDR1 is MGHRA and CDR2 is YSYEKL. Clones were sequenced by immunoSEQ multiplex PCR, and TCRdb holds only the in-frame ones, with some missing. The sample lists approximately 98,000 clones; 75% to 85% were seen once. The data derive from a study of blood T cell repertoires in COVID-19. Material for sequencing was peripheral blood. This TCR came from a man aged 55 to 70 with acute or convalescent COVID-19. The chain links TRBV4-1 to TRBJ1-1; D call uncertain. CDR3 nucleotides: TGCGCCAGCAGCCAAGGGGCCTCGAACACTGAAGCTTTCTTT. Residues: CASSQGASNTEAFF.